This T cell receptor (beta chain) was recorded in a study of T cell responses to AZD1222 COVID-19 vaccine. The method was immunoSEQ multiplex PCR; TCRdb's version includes in-frame clones alone and lacks a portion of them. The table includes around 140,000 clones, roughly 90% detected once. The length of the CDR3 is 15 residues. V was trimmed by 2 bases and J by 5 bases, leaving 14 bases between them. CDR1 and CDR2 (germline): SGHDT, YYEEEE. The clonotype was recovered from an adult in good health. Specimen: peripheral blood, collected on day 0 of AZD1222 vaccination. The chain has TRBV5-6 and TRBJ2-1; D not resolved. CDR3 sequence (DNA): TGTGCCAGCAGCTTTGAGGCCAGGTCGAACAATGAGCAGTTCTTC. This encodes CASSFEARSNNEQFF.